This TCR beta chain was captured by sequencing in a study of shared clonotypes between healthy human individuals. Assay: immunoSEQ multiplex PCR; the TCRdb copy retains only in-frame clones and omits some. Here the sample spans over a million clones, about 80% being singletons. V dropped 7 bases and J dropped 0 bases, with 14 bases sitting between them. The CDR3 covers 14 residues. Germline-derived CDR1 and CDR2 are SGHRS and YFSETQ. This TCR was sampled from a man aged 18 to 30 in good health. Sequenced input: memory CD4+ T cells sorted from blood. Noted subset: CD45RA-negative fraction. This chain links TRBV5-1 with TRBJ2-7; D remains ambiguous. The CDR3 spells CASRDWVSSYEQYF. The CDR3 nucleotides are TGCGCCAGCCGCGATTGGGTTAGCTCCTACGAGCAGTACTTC.